This T cell receptor beta chain was obtained from a study of T cell responses to AZD1222 COVID-19 vaccine. For the study at large: The study pooled second doses at about 4 or about 12 weeks.

The repertoire was sequenced with immunoSEQ multiplex PCR; TCRdb's copy has only in-frame clones and lacks some. The sample includes about 140,000 clones, 80% to 95% of them seen just once. Notes on this clone: Its antigen is currently unknown.

Study conclusions and caveats: Only after the peak T cell response were repertoires sampled. Unmutated variant regions are reportedly the target of nearly half of TCRs that are spike-specific. Most donors were white British, females outnumbered males, and clonal diversity was possibly underestimated.

Sequencing used peripheral blood, obtained on day 0 of AZD1222 vaccination. This sequence was found in an adult in good health.

The DNA of the CDR3 is TGTGCCATCACCGGAGCGGGAGGGCCGAGGAATGAGCAGTTCTTC. It translates to CAITGAGGPRNEQFF. The chain couples TRBV10-3 to TRBJ2-1; 10 bases fit TRBD2. CDR3 length equals 15 residues. Trimming at V came to 7 bases and at J to 7 bases, leaving 10 bases not matched to a gene. Looked up from germline, CDR1 is ENHRY and CDR2 is SYGVKD.